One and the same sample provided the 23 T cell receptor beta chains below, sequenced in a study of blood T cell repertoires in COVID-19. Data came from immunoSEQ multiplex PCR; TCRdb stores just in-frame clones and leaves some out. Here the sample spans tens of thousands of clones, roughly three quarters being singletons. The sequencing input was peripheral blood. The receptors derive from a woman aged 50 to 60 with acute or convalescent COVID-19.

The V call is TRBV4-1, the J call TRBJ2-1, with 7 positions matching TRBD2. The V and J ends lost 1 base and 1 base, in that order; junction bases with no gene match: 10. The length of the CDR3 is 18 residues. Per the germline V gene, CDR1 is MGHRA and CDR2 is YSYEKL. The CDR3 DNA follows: TGCGCCAGCAGCCAAGGAGCCTTGCCTAGCGGATCCTACAATGAGCAGTTCTTC. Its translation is CASSQGALPSGSYNEQFF.

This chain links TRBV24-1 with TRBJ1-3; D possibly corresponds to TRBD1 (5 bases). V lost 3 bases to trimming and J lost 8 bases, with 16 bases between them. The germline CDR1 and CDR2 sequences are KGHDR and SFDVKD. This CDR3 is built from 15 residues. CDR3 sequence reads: CATSDPQGAGDTIYF. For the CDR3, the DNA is TGTGCCACCAGTGATCCCCAGGGTGCTGGGGACACCATATATTTT.

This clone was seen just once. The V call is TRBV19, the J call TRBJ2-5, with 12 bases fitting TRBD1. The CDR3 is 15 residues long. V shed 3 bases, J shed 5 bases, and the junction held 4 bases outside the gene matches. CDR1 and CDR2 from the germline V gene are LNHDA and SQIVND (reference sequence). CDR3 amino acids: CASSIQGTGGETQYF. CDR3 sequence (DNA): TGTGCCAGTAGTATTCAGGGGACAGGGGGCGAGACCCAGTACTTC.

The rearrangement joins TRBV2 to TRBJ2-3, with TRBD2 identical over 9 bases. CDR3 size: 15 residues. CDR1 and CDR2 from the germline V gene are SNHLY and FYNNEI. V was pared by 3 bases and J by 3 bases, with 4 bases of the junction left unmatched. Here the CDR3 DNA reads TGTGCCAGCAGTGAGAGGCGGGGGGGAACAGATACGCAGTATTTT. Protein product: CASSERRGGTDTQYF.

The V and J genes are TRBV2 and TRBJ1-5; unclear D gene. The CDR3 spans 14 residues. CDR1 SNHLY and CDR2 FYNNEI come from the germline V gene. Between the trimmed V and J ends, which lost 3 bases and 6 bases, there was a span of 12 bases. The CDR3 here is CASSEPLGGQPQHF. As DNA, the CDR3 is TGTGCCAGCAGTGAGCCTTTGGGAGGTCAGCCCCAGCATTTT.

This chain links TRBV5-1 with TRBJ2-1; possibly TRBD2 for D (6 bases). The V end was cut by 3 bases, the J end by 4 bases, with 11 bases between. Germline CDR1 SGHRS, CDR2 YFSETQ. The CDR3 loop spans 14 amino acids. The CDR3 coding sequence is TGCGCCAGCAGCTCGACTAGTACATACAATGAGCAGTTCTTC. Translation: CASSSTSTYNEQFF.

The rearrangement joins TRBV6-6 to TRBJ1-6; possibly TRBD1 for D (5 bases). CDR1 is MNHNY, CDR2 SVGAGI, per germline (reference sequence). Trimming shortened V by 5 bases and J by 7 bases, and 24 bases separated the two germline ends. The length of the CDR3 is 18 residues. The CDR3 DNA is TGTGCCAGCAGTCCCCGTGTTGGGGCCATCTCCCCGAATTCACCCCTCCACTTT. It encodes CASSPRVGAISPNSPLHF.

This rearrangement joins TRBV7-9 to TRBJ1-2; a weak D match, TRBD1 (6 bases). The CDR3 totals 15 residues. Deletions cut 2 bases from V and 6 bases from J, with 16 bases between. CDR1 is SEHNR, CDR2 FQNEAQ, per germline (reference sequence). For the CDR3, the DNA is TGTGCCAGCAGCTTACTTGTACAGGGAAAAAATGGCTACACCTTC. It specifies CASSLLVQGKNGYTF.

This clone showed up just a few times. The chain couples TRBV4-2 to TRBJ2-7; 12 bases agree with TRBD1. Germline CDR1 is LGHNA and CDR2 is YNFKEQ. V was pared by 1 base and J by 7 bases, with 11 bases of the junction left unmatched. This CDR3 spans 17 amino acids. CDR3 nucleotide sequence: TGTGCCAGCAGCCAAGGGTTAGGGACAGGGGGCTCGTGGGAGCAGTACTTC. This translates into CASSQGLGTGGSWEQYF.

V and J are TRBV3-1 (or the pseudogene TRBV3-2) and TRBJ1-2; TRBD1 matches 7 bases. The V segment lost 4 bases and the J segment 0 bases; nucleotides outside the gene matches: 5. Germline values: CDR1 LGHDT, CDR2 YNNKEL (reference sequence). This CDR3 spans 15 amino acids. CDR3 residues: CASSPRDSPNYGYTF. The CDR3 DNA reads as TGTGCCAGCAGCCCTCGGGACAGCCCTAACTATGGCTACACCTTC.

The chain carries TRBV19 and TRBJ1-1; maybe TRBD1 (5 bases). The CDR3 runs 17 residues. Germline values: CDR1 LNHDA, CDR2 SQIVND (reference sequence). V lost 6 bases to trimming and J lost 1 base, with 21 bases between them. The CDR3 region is CASRGGLQPGENTEAFF. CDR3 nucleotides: TGTGCCAGTAGGGGGGGACTGCAACCAGGAGAGAACACTGAAGCTTTCTTT.

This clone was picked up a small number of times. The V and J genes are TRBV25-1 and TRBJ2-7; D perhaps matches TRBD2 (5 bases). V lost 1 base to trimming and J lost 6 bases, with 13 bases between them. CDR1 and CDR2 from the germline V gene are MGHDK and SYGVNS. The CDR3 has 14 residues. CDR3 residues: CASSELDSGSEQYF. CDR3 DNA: TGTGCCAGCAGTGAATTAGATTCTGGGAGCGAGCAGTACTTC.

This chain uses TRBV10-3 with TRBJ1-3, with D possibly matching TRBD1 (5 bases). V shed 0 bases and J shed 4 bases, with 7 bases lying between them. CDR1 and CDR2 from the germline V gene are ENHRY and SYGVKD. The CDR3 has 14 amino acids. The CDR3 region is CAISESGGGNTIYF. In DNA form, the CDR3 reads TGTGCCATCAGTGAGTCGGGGGGAGGAAACACCATATATTTT.

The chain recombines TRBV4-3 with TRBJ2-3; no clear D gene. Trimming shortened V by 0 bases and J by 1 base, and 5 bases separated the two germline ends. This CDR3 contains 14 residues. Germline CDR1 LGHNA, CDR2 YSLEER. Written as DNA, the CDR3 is TGCGCCAGCAGCCAAGATATAGGCACAGATACGCAGTATTTT. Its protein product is CASSQDIGTDTQYF.

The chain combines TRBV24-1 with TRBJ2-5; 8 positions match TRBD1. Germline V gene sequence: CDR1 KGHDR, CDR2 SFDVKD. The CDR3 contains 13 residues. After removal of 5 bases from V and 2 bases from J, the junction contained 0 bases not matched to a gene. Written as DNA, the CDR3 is TGTGCCACCAGTGGGGACAGGCAAGAGACCCAGTACTTC. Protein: CATSGDRQETQYF.

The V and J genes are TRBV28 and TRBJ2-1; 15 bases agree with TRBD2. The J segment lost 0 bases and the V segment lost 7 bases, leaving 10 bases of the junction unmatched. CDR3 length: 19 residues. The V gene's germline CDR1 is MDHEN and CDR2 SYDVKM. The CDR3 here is CASKGTSGRYLSSYNEQFF. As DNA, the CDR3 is TGTGCCAGCAAAGGGACTAGCGGGAGGTATTTAAGCTCCTACAATGAGCAGTTCTTC.

The CDR3 reads CASKLYGQGLSEAFF. In DNA, the CDR3 is TGTGCCAGCAAACTTTATGGACAGGGGTTATCTGAAGCTTTCTTT. J is TRBJ1-1 and V is TRBV27, with 9 bases aligning to TRBD1. Per germline, CDR1 MNHEY and CDR2 SMNVEV (reference sequence). The J segment lost 6 bases and the V segment lost 7 bases, leaving 12 bases of the junction unmatched. This CDR3 has 15 amino acids.

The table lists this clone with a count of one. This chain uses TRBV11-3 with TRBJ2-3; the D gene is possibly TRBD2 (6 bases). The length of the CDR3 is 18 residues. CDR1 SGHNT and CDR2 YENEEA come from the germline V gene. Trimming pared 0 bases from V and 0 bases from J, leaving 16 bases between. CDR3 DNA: TGTGCCAGCAGCTTAGAATTCTCCGGGGGTTCTAGCACAGATACGCAGTATTTT. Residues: CASSLEFSGGSSTDTQYF.

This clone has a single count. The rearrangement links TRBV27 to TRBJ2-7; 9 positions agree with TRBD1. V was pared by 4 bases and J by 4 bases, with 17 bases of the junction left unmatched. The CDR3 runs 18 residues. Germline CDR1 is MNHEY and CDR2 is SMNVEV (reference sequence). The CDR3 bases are TGTGCCAGCAGTTCCCCCCGTAAAACCGGGACAGGGATTTACGAGCAGTACTTC. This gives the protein CASSSPRKTGTGIYEQYF.

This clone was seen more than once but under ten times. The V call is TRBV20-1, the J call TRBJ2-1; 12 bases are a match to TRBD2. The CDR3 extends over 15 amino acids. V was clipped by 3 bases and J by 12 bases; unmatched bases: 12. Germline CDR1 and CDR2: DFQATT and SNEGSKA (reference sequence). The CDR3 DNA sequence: TGCAGTGCTAGTGAGACTAGCGGGAGTGTACTATCGCAGTTCTTC. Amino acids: CSASETSGSVLSQFF.

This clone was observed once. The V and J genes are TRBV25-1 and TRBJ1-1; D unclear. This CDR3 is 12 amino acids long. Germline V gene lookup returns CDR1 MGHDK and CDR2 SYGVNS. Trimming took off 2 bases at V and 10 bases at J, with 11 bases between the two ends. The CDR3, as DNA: TGTGCCAGCAGTGAAGGAGGTCTCGGAGCTTTCTTT. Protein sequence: CASSEGGLGAFF. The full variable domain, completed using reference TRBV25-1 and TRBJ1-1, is EADIYQTPRYLVIGTGKKITLECSQTMGHDKMYWYQQDPGMELHLIHYSYGVNSTEKGDLSSESTVSRIRTEHFPLTLESARPSHTSQYLCASSEGGLGAFFGQGTRLTVV.

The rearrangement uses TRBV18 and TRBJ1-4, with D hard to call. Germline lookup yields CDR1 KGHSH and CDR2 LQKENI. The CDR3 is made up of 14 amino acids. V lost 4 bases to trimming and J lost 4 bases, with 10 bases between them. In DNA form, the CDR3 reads TGTGCCAGCTCACAACAGTACAGTAATGAAAAACTGTTTTTT. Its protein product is CASSQQYSNEKLFF.

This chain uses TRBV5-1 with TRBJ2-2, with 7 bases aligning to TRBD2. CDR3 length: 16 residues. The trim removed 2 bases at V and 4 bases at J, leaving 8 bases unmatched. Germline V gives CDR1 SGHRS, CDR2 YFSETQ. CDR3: CASSFPAGETTGELFF. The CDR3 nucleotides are TGCGCCAGCAGCTTCCCCGCGGGGGAGACCACCGGGGAGCTGTTTTTT.